This T cell receptor beta chain was retrieved from a study of pediatric ulcerative colitis. Each sample received Survey-level depth of up to 500,000 reads. Sequencing was performed with immunoSEQ multiplex PCR; in TCRdb, only in-frame clones are kept and a portion is missing. The profile shows about 32,000 clones, around 80% of them singletons. CDR3 size: 14 residues. Looked up from germline, CDR1 is PRHDT and CDR2 is FYEKMQ (reference sequence). V dropped 4 bases and J dropped 1 base, with 10 bases sitting between them. Study findings and constraints: All ulcerative colitis patients, but no controls, carried a couple of rectal clonotypes.

Points on this clone: Its antigen is undetermined.

The blood sample was taken during the colonoscopy visit. This sequence joins TRBV13 and TRBJ1-2; a possible D gene is TRBD1 (5 bases). The receptor's source is a boy aged 10-17 years with severe ulcerative colitis. Sequencing input: blood. The CDR3 DNA follows: TGTGCCAGCAGCTCAGGGAATTATAACTATGGCTACACCTTC. This gives the protein CASSSGNYNYGYTF.